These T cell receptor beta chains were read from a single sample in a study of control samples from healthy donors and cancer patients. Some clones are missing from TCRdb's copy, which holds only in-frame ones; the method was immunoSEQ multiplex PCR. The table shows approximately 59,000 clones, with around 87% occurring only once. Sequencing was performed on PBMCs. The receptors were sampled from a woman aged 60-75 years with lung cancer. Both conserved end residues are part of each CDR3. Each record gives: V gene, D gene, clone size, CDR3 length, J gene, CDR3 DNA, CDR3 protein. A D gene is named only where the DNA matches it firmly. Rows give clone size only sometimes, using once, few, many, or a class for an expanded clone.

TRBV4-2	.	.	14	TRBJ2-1	TGTGCCAGCAGCCTCTCGAAGACCGTCAATGAGCAGTTCTTC	CASSLSKTVNEQFF
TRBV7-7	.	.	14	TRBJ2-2	TGTGCTAGCAGCCGGACAGTGTACACCGGGGAGCTGTTTTTT	CASSRTVYTGELFF
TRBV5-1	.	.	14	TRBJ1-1	TGCGCCAGCAGCATCCACAGGGAGGCGGCTGAAGCTTTCTTT	CASSIHREAAEAFF
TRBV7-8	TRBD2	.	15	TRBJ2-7	TGTGCCAGCAGCGCCGGGACTAGCGGATCCTACGAGCAGTACTTC	CASSAGTSGSYEQYF
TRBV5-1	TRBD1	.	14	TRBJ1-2	TGCGCCAGCGGCACCGGGACAGGGGCCTCGGGCTACACCTTC	CASGTGTGASGYTF
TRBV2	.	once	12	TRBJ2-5	TGTGCCAGCAAACGGGACGAAGAGACCCAGTACTTC	CASKRDEETQYF
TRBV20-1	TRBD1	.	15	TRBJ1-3	TGCAGTGCTAGTGCAGGGGGTTCAACTGGAAACACCATATATTTT	CSASAGGSTGNTIYF
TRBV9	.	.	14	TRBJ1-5	TGTGCCAGCAGCTTAGACTATAGCAATCAGCCCCAGCATTTT	CASSLDYSNQPQHF
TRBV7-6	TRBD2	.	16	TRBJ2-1	TGTGCCAGCAGCTTAGAGGGACTAGCGGGATACAATGAGCAGTTCTTC	CASSLEGLAGYNEQFF
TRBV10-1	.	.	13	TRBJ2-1	TGCGCCAGCCGTCAGTCCCTAGCAGGCGAGCAGTTCTTC	CASRQSLAGEQFF
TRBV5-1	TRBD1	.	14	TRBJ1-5	TGCGCCAGCAGAGAGGGGACAGGGGGTCAGCCCCAGCATTTT	CASREGTGGQPQHF
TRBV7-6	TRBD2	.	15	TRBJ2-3	TGTGCCAGCTCCGGACTAGCGGGAGTTGTAGATACGCAGTATTTT	CASSGLAGVVDTQYF
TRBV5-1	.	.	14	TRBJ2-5	TGCGCCAGCAGCTTGGCCATGGGAGGCGAGACCCAGTACTTC	CASSLAMGGETQYF
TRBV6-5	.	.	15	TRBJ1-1	TGTGCCAGCAGTTACACAGGGCGAGGGGGCACTGAAGCTTTCTTT	CASSYTGRGGTEAFF
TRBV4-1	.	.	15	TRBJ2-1	TGCGCCAGCAGCCAAGAAGGCGAGATGCACAATGAGCAGTTCTTC	CASSQEGEMHNEQFF
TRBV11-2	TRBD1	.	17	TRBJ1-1	TGTGCCAGCAGCTTAGTCTGGGACAGGGGAGAGAACACTGAAGCTTTCTTT	CASSLVWDRGENTEAFF
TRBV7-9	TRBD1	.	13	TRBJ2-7	TGTGCCAGCAGCTGGCCGGGACAGGGAGAGCAGTACTTC	CASSWPGQGEQYF
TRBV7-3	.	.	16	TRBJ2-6	TGTGCCAGCAGCTTAACAGGGTCTGCTGGGGCCAACGTCCTGACTTTC	CASSLTGSAGANVLTF
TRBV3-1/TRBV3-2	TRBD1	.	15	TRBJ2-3	TGTGCCAGCAGCCAAGGACAGGGGGGCACAGATACGCAGTATTTT	CASSQGQGGTDTQYF
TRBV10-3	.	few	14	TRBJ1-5	TGTGCCATCAGTGATCTAGGGGCGGGGCAGCCCCAGCATTTT	CAISDLGAGQPQHF
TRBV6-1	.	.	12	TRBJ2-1	TGTGCCAGCAGTGAACCAGGCAATGAGCAGTTCTTC	CASSEPGNEQFF
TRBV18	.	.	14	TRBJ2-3	TGTGCCAGCTCACTCGACCGTAGGGCAGATACGCAGTATTTT	CASSLDRRADTQYF
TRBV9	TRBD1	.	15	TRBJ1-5	TGTGCCAGCAGCGCCGGGACAGCCAGCAATCAGCCCCAGCATTTT	CASSAGTASNQPQHF
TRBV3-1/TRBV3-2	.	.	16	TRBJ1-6	TGTGCCAGCAGCCACAACAGAGGCTCCTATAATTCACCCCTCCACTTT	CASSHNRGSYNSPLHF
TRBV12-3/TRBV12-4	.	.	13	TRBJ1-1	TGTGCCAGCAGTCCTCGGACAGTGCCTGAAGCTTTCTTT	CASSPRTVPEAFF
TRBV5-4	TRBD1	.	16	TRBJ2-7	TGTGCCAGCAGCCCGGGCGGAGGACAGGGCATCTACGAGCAGTACTTC	CASSPGGGQGIYEQYF
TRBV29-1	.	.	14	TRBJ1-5	TGCAGCGTTGTATGGGGGTCGGGCAATCAGCCCCAGCATTTT	CSVVWGSGNQPQHF
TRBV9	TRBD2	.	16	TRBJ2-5	TGTGCCAGCAGCGTGAGACCATCTAGCGGAAAAGAGACCCAGTACTTC	CASSVRPSSGKETQYF
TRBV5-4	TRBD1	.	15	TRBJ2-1	TGTGCCAGCAGCCCGGGACAGGGGTCCTACAATGAGCAGTTCTTC	CASSPGQGSYNEQFF
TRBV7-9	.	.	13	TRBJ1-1	TGTGCCGCCCGGAGGGGCATGAACACTGAAGCTTTCTTT	CAARRGMNTEAFF
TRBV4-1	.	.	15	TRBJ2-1	TGCGCCAGCAGCCACCGGTTAAATGATTACAATGAGCAGTTCTTC	CASSHRLNDYNEQFF
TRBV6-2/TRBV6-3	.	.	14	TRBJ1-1	TGTGCCAGCAGTCGGAATTTAGGGGGCACTGAAGCTTTCTTT	CASSRNLGGTEAFF
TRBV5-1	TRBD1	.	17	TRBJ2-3	TGCGCCAGCAGCTTGGGCCCCGGGACAGGGGGGACAGATACGCAGTATTTT	CASSLGPGTGGTDTQYF
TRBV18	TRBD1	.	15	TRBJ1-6	TGTGCCAGCTCAACCCGGGACAGGGCAAATTCACCCCTCCACTTT	CASSTRDRANSPLHF
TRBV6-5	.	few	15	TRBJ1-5	TGTGCCAGTTCGATGGGGGGCGCAGGCAATCAGCCCCAGCATTTT	CASSMGGAGNQPQHF
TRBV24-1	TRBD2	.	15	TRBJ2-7	TGTGCCACCAGTGATGGCCGGACTAGTGAAGACGAGCAGTACTTC	CATSDGRTSEDEQYF